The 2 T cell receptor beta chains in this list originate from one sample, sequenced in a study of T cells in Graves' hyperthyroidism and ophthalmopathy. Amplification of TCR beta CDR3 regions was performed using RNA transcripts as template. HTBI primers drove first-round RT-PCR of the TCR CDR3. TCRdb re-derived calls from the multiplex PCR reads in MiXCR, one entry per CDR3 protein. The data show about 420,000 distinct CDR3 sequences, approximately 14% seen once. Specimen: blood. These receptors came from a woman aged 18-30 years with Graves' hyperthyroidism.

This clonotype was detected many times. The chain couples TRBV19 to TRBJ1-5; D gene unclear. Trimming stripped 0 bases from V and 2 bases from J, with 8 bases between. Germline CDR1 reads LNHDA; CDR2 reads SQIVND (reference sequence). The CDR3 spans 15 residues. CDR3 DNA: TGTGCCAGTAGTATAGATCCCGACGGCAATCAGCCCCAGCATTTT. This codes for CASSIDPDGNQPQHF.

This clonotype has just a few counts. The CDR3 DNA follows: TGTGCCAGCAGCGTACGACAGGGGCGCCTGAAGAGAACTAATGAAAAACTGTTTTTT. It codes for CASSVRQGRLKRTNEKLFF. The chain joins TRBV9 to TRBJ1-4; 8 positions match TRBD1. Trimming at V came to 1 base and at J to 1 base, leaving 12 bases not matched to a gene. CDR3 length equals 19 residues. Germline-derived CDR1 and CDR2 are SGDLS and YYNGEE.